This T cell receptor (beta chain) was observed in a study of T-cell reconstitution after alpha-beta-depleted transplantation in children. Study conclusions and caveats: It was newly produced T cells that mostly accounted for T-cell counts and diversity one year after transplant.

Trimming stripped 2 bases from V and 15 bases from J, with 22 bases between. From germline, CDR1 is SGHVS and CDR2 FQNEAQ. The CDR3 spans 15 residues. Worth noting for this clonotype: Antigen specificity is unknown.

It was with unique molecular identifiers that the TCRbeta library was prepared. TCRdb used MiXCR to reprocess the PCR reads, holding one entry per CDR3 protein. The top ten hold approximately 9% of the sample, which has around 300,000 distinct CDR3 sequences, over 7% seen once. Sequenced material: peripheral blood, taken 360 days after TCRalphabeta/CD19-depleted stem cell transplant. This TCR was sampled from a female patient aged 2 to 10 who had a stem cell transplant for Fanconi anemia, so the T cells may come from the graft donor. J is TRBJ2-2 and V is TRBV7-8; D tentatively fits TRBD1 or TRBD2 (5 bases each). The CDR3 sequence: CASSLRGATPGSLFF. CDR3 nucleotides: TGTGCCAGCAGCTTAAGGGGAGCGACACCGGGGAGCTTGTTTTTT.